The next 8 T cell receptor beta chains were all read from a single sample in a study of shared clonotypes between healthy human individuals. Generated by immunoSEQ multiplex PCR, the TCRdb table keeps only in-frame clones and is missing some. The sample has millions of clones, 85% to 95% seen once; the top ten hold 0.39%. Sequenced sample: naive CD4+ T cells from PBMCs. Noted subset: CD45RA+ positively selected. The source is a man between 18 and 35 years old in good health. Some clones in this sample may be carry-over from other donors' samples.

For this clone: This sample also contains other DNA sequences that code for the same CDR3. The chain uses TRBV6-5 and TRBJ2-7; D remains unclear. The length of the CDR3 is 11 residues. Germline V lookup: CDR1 MNHEY, CDR2 SVGAGI. The V end was cut by 7 bases, the J end by 4 bases, with 8 bases between. The CDR3 sequence: CASTLGYEQYF. CDR3 bases: TGTGCCAGCACGCTAGGGTACGAGCAGTACTTC.

The CDR3 DNA sequence: TGTGCCAGCAGTGAGGATAGAGAGACCCAGTACTTC. This sequence encodes CASSEDRETQYF. V is TRBV2 and J is TRBJ2-5; D is unclear. The CDR3 has 12 residues. Trimming removed 3 bases at V and 4 bases at J, with 6 bases between. The germline gives CDR1 SNHLY, CDR2 FYNNEI. Full variable domain (outside the CDR3, taken from reference TRBV2 and TRBJ2-5): EPEVTQTPSHQVTQMGQEVILRCVPISNHLYFYWYRQILGQKVEFLVSFYNNEISEKSEIFDDQFSVERPDGSNFTLKIRSTKLEDSAMYFCASSEDRETQYFGPGTRLLVL.

The chain has TRBV28 and TRBJ2-1; 9 positions agree with TRBD2. With V trimmed by 5 bases and J by 6 bases, 11 bases remained unmatched. There are 16 residues in the CDR3. Germline CDR1 reads MDHEN; CDR2 reads SYDVKM. CDR3 DNA sequence: TGTGCCAGCAGTCCCTCGACTAGCGGATTAGGCAATGAGCAGTTCTTC. Amino acids: CASSPSTSGLGNEQFF.

The V gene is TRBV7-9, the J gene TRBJ1-3; D remains unclear. Trimming left V 5 bases short and J 3 bases short, with 14 bases between. The CDR3 has 15 residues. Germline V CDR1 and CDR2: SEHNR, FQNEAQ (reference sequence). The CDR3 is CASSITAGIGNTIYF. The DNA of the CDR3 is TGTGCCAGCAGCATTACTGCGGGCATTGGAAACACCATATATTTT.

The chain recombines TRBV7-2 with TRBJ2-3; 9 bases agree with TRBD2. The CDR3 runs 16 residues. The V segment lost 5 bases and the J segment 7 bases; nucleotides outside the gene matches: 13. Germline lookup yields CDR1 SGHTA and CDR2 FQGNSA. The DNA of the CDR3 is TGTGCCAGCAGCCTCTCCAGGGGTAGCGGGAGAAATACGCAGTATTTT. This sequence encodes CASSLSRGSGRNTQYF.

This chain connects TRBV29-1 to TRBJ1-1; D is possibly TRBD1 (6 bases). The CDR3 extends over 13 amino acids. CDR1 and CDR2 from the germline V gene are SQVTM and ANQGSEA. The V and J ends lost 7 bases and 5 bases respectively, with 17 bases between them. The CDR3 spells CSAGRGLGTEAFF. The DNA of the CDR3 is TGCAGCGCCGGCAGGGGATTGGGGACTGAAGCTTTCTTT.

This sequence joins TRBV7-9 and TRBJ2-3, with 7 bases fitting TRBD2. The V segment lost 1 base and the J segment 10 bases; nucleotides outside the gene matches: 8. The CDR3 is 14 residues long. The germline V gene encodes CDR1 SEHNR and CDR2 FQNEAQ (reference sequence). The CDR3 protein is CASSLGPSGSAQYF. CDR3 sequence (DNA): TGTGCCAGCAGCTTAGGGCCTAGCGGATCGGCGCAGTATTTT.

This chain connects TRBV6-1 to TRBJ2-7; 9 bases map to TRBD1. This CDR3 is built from 15 residues. CDR1 MNHNS and CDR2 SASEGT come from the germline V gene. Trimming removed 3 bases from V and 4 bases from J; junction bases left unmatched: 7. CDR3 sequence: CASSEGGTGYYEQYF. DNA of the CDR3: TGTGCCAGCAGTGAGGGGGGGACAGGGTATTACGAGCAGTACTTC.